A single sample is the source of the 4 T cell receptor beta chains below, sequenced in a study of cytomegalovirus exposure and HLA in healthy donors. Researchers ran the PCR with 60 Vbeta and 13 Jbeta primers. The data were produced by immunoSEQ multiplex PCR, yet TCRdb's version contains in-frame clones alone and is incomplete. The sample carries roughly 100,000 clones, 70% recorded once. The sequenced sample was PBMCs. Receptors originate from a man in his forties in good health and CMV-seropositive.

This chain connects TRBV7-9 to TRBJ2-3; 8 positions match TRBD2. CDR3 length equals 15 residues. The germline CDR1 and CDR2 sequences are SEHNR and FQNEAQ (reference sequence). J was trimmed by 2 bases and V by 5 bases; bases with no gene match: 6. The CDR3 is CASSPGTSPTDTQYF. CDR3 nucleotides: TGTGCCAGCAGCCCCGGGACTAGTCCCACAGATACGCAGTATTTT.

The chain couples TRBV2 to TRBJ1-6, with D possibly being TRBD1 (5 bases). The V gene lost 6 bases and the J gene lost 7 bases, with 16 bases spanning the gap. This CDR3 is 15 amino acids long. CDR1 SNHLY and CDR2 FYNNEI come from the germline V gene. The CDR3 protein is CASRVGGGANSPLHF. The CDR3, as DNA: TGTGCCAGCAGGGTGGGTGGAGGGGCCAATTCACCCCTCCACTTT. Full variable domain (outside the CDR3, taken from reference TRBV2 and TRBJ1-6): EPEVTQTPSHQVTQMGQEVILRCVPISNHLYFYWYRQILGQKVEFLVSFYNNEISEKSEIFDDQFSVERPDGSNFTLKIRSTKLEDSAMYFCASRVGGGANSPLHFGNGTRLTVT.

V usage is TRBV15 and J usage is TRBJ1-1, with 9 bases fitting TRBD1. This CDR3 has 14 amino acids. The J segment lost 5 bases and the V segment lost 6 bases, leaving 7 bases of the junction unmatched. Germline V gene sequence: CDR1 LNHNV, CDR2 YYDKDF (reference sequence). This CDR3 is CATSNRGRGTEAFF. The CDR3 nucleotides are TGTGCCACCAGTAACAGGGGGCGTGGGACTGAAGCTTTCTTT.

The table lists this clone with a few counts. This chain connects TRBV9 to TRBJ2-1; a weak D match, TRBD1 (5 bases). This CDR3 region has 16 residues. The germline V and J ends were trimmed by 0 bases and 7 bases, with 17 bases remaining between them. Germline V gene lookup returns CDR1 SGDLS and CDR2 YYNGEE. The CDR3 bases are TGTGCCAGCAGCGTAGGAGGTGGGGCCCCAGAGAATGAGCAGTTCTTC. Translation gives CASSVGGGAPENEQFF.